This T cell receptor beta chain derives from a study of CD8+ T cells in alopecia areata. Study results and limitations: Shared TCR sequences were less clear between patients than in mice, possibly partly from HLA diversity. Across lesional scalp, and particularly alopecia totalis/universalis, clonality surpassed that of normal scalp.

V lost 4 bases, J lost 2 bases, and 12 bases lay in between. The germline gives CDR1 SGHRS, CDR2 YFSETQ. The CDR3 has 14 residues. Worth noting for this clone: The antigen is undetermined.

Obtained from alopecia areata patients were lesional scalp punch biopsies along with peripheral blood. CD4+ and CD8+ T cells were sorted from PBMCs. The authors extracted RNA and reverse transcribed it into cDNA as the sequencing template. The repertoire was sequenced with immunoSEQ multiplex PCR; TCRdb's copy has only in-frame clones and lacks some. In the table there are under 150,000 clones, 47% of which are singletons. The sequence was obtained from a human donor with alopecia areata. Sequencing was done on a sample of NKG2D-low CD8+ T cells sorted from blood. The rearrangement joins TRBV5-1 to TRBJ1-1, with a possible D match to TRBD1 (6 bases). The CDR3 DNA reads as TGCGCCAGCAGCGGAGGACAGAGCAACACTGAAGCTTTCTTT. Translating gives CASSGGQSNTEAFF.